This T cell receptor beta chain was sequenced in a study of blood T cell repertoires in COVID-19. The wider study: T cells, B-cell-depleted T cells, or PBMCs supplied cDNA or gDNA.

Here immunoSEQ multiplex PCR was the method, and the copy in TCRdb shows in-frame clones only, minus some. In the table there are some 300,000 clones, 70% to 90% of which are singletons. The CDR3 extends over 15 amino acids. Trimming cost V 4 bases and J 6 bases; bases outside gene matches: 9. CDR1 and CDR2 from the germline V gene are SGHNT and YYREEE (reference sequence). This rearrangement joins TRBV5-4 to TRBJ2-3; 9 bases agree with TRBD2. The TCR originated in a woman aged 40 to 50 who had recovered from COVID-19. Sequenced material: PBMCs or T cells enriched from blood (not recorded which). For the CDR3, the DNA is TGTGCCAGCAGCCGGAGCGGGAGGCCCGACGATACGCAGTATTTT. Its protein is CASSRSGRPDDTQYF.